The 31 T cell receptor beta chains given below trace back to one sample, sequenced in a study of cytomegalovirus exposure and HLA in healthy donors. Researchers ran the PCR with 60 Vbeta and 13 Jbeta primers. Assay used: immunoSEQ multiplex PCR; TCRdb lists only in-frame clones, some missing. This table has 160,000 or so clones, 84% appearing once. The sequenced sample consisted of PBMCs. These receptors were obtained from a man in his fifties in good health and CMV-seropositive.

The V call is TRBV15, the J call TRBJ1-1; D unclear. The CDR3 has 14 amino acids. Germline-derived CDR1 and CDR2 are LNHNV and YYDKDF (reference sequence). The ends were cut back, 0 bases at V and 6 bases at J, with 11 bases in the middle. The CDR3 sequence is CATSREEANAEAFF. CDR3 coding DNA: TGTGCCACCAGCAGAGAAGAGGCCAACGCTGAAGCTTTCTTT.

The V gene is TRBV14, the J gene TRBJ2-1; D is ambiguous. This CDR3 region has 13 residues. Germline V lookup: CDR1 SGHDN, CDR2 FVKESK. The V end lost 5 bases, the J end lost 9 bases, and 14 bases lay between the germline ends. The CDR3 reads CASSGHRIPEQFF. The CDR3 region has the DNA TGTGCCAGCAGCGGGCACCGTATCCCTGAGCAGTTCTTC.

The chain joins TRBV2 to TRBJ2-2; 10 nucleotides agree with TRBD1. The V and J ends lost 5 bases and 4 bases, in that order; junction bases with no gene match: 4. CDR1 is SNHLY, CDR2 FYNNEI, per germline. The CDR3 consists of 15 residues. The CDR3 loop reads CASSTGTGVTGELFF. The CDR3 bases are TGTGCCAGCAGTACCGGGACAGGGGTCACCGGGGAGCTGTTTTTT.

The chain employs TRBV6-6 and TRBJ2-1; TRBD2 matches at 12 bases. With 7 bases clipped from V and 5 bases from J, the junction kept 6 bases outside the gene matches. Germline V CDR1 and CDR2: MNHNY, SVGAGI (reference sequence). CDR3 length: 15 amino acids. This CDR3 reads CASNILAGGHNEQFF. The CDR3 DNA sequence: TGTGCCAGCAATATACTAGCGGGAGGCCACAATGAGCAGTTCTTC.

The chain has TRBV7-9 and TRBJ2-5; TRBD1 agrees at 7 bases. There are 14 residues in the CDR3. V was clipped by 5 bases and J by 5 bases; unmatched bases: 8. CDR1 and CDR2 from the germline V gene are SEHNR and FQNEAQ (reference sequence). The CDR3 region has the DNA TGTGCCAGCAGCCTACAGGGGCCGGGGGAGACCCAGTACTTC. Amino acid sequence: CASSLQGPGETQYF.

V is TRBV18 and J is TRBJ2-1; 9 bases fit TRBD2. The CDR3 has 17 amino acids. The junction had 14 bases not matched to a gene; V was cut back by 2 bases and J by 9 bases. Germline CDR1 and CDR2: KGHSH and LQKENI. The CDR3 reads CASSPKGGGALSGEQFF. The CDR3 DNA sequence: TGTGCCAGCTCACCAAAGGGCGGGGGGGCCTTATCCGGTGAGCAGTTCTTC.

The rearrangement links TRBV5-6 to TRBJ2-5; 12 positions match TRBD2. With V trimmed by 9 bases and J by 0 bases, 6 bases remained unmatched. Germline CDR1 is SGHDT and CDR2 is YYEEEE. The CDR3 is made up of 15 amino acids. CDR3 sequence reads: CATTTSGSHQETQYF. CDR3 in DNA: TGTGCCACCACGACTAGCGGGAGTCACCAAGAGACCCAGTACTTC.

The chain is built from TRBV5-1 and TRBJ2-1; D is ambiguous. CDR3 length equals 15 residues. Trimming removed 1 base from V and 7 bases from J, with 15 bases in between. Germline V gene sequence: CDR1 SGHRS, CDR2 YFSETQ. The CDR3 bases are TGCGCCAGCAGCTTGATCGGTCTAAATTCTAATGAGCAGTTCTTC. This translates into CASSLIGLNSNEQFF.

The genes are TRBV2 and TRBJ1-5; no reliable D call. Trimming took off 4 bases at V and 5 bases at J, with 9 bases between the two ends. Germline V gene data show CDR1 as SNHLY and CDR2 as FYNNEI. This CDR3 spans 13 amino acids. In DNA, the CDR3 is TGTGCCAGCAGTGGGGAACTAGATCAGCCCCAGCATTTT. This translates into CASSGELDQPQHF.

This clone has only a few counts. The genes are TRBV9 and TRBJ2-1, with 8 nucleotides matching TRBD1. There are 15 residues in the CDR3. The V gene end was trimmed by 0 bases and the J gene end by 7 bases; junction bases not matched to a gene: 6. CDR1 SGDLS and CDR2 YYNGEE come from the germline V gene. Here the CDR3 reads CASSVGHRGMNEQFF. CDR3 coding DNA: TGTGCCAGCAGCGTAGGTCACAGGGGGATGAATGAGCAGTTCTTC.

This clone occurred once. This chain connects TRBV27 to TRBJ2-1, with a weak D call TRBD2 (7 bases). In germline, CDR1 is MNHEY, CDR2 SMNVEV (reference sequence). The CDR3 length is 14 residues. V gave up 8 bases and J gave up 5 bases, with 16 bases separating them. In DNA, the CDR3 is TGTGCCAGCGTAGGGGGAGGGTTAGACAATGAGCAGTTCTTC. This sequence encodes CASVGGGLDNEQFF.

This chain uses TRBV11-3 with TRBJ2-1; 7 bases line up with TRBD2. The junction had 13 bases not matched to a gene; V was cut back by 5 bases and J by 6 bases. The CDR3 length is 16 residues. Germline V lookup: CDR1 SGHNT, CDR2 YENEEA. The CDR3 loop is CASSPHAGVSLNEQFF. CDR3 sequence (DNA): TGTGCCAGCAGCCCACACGCGGGGGTCTCCCTCAATGAGCAGTTCTTC.

The rearrangement uses TRBV7-9 and TRBJ1-1; D call uncertain. CDR1 SEHNR and CDR2 FQNEAQ come from the germline V gene (reference sequence). The ends were cut back, 10 bases at V and 1 base at J, with 16 bases in the middle. The CDR3 has 14 residues. This CDR3 is CATQLRAQNTEAFF. In nucleotides, the CDR3 is TGTGCCACCCAATTGAGGGCCCAGAACACTGAAGCTTTCTTT. The complete variable domain, with remaining parts taken from reference TRBV7-9 and TRBJ1-1, reads DTGVSQNPRHKITKRGQNVTFRCDPISEHNRLYWYRQTLGQGPEFLTYFQNEAQLEKSRLLSDRFSAERPKGSFSTLEIQRTEQGDSAMYLCATQLRAQNTEAFFGQGTRLTVV.

The chain combines TRBV18 with TRBJ1-2; weak D call: TRBD1 (5 bases). In germline, CDR1 is KGHSH, CDR2 LQKENI. This CDR3 contains 14 residues. V was trimmed by 2 bases and J by 4 bases, leaving 11 bases between them. The CDR3 spells CASSPSRGTYGYTF. The DNA of the CDR3 is TGTGCCAGCTCACCAAGCCGGGGGACCTATGGCTACACCTTC.

The genes are TRBV7-9 and TRBJ2-7; D ambiguous. The V gene lost 4 bases and the J gene lost 0 bases, with 10 bases spanning the gap. Germline assignment: CDR1 SEHNR and CDR2 FQNEAQ (reference sequence). CDR3 size: 14 residues. The CDR3 sequence is CASSSLDNSYEQYF. The CDR3 nucleotides are TGTGCCAGCAGCTCGCTCGACAACTCCTACGAGCAGTACTTC.

CDR3 protein: CASSFGGGGGTEAFF. CDR3 in DNA: TGTGCCAGCAGTTTTGGGGGGGGCGGTGGCACTGAAGCTTTCTTT. V and J are TRBV6-5 and TRBJ1-1; tentatively, D is TRBD1 (6 bases). CDR1 is MNHEY and CDR2 is SVGAGI in the germline V gene. There are 15 residues in the CDR3. Between the trimmed V and J ends, which lost 4 bases and 4 bases, there was a span of 16 bases.

The chain employs TRBV6-5 and TRBJ1-6; D unresolved. The CDR3 is 13 amino acids. V dropped 6 bases and J dropped 8 bases, with 11 bases sitting between them. Germline-derived CDR1 and CDR2 are MNHEY and SVGAGI. Here the CDR3 DNA reads TGTGCCAGCAGCATCGGCGGGGATTCACCCCTCCACTTT. Translating it yields CASSIGGDSPLHF.

Worth noting for this clone: A read error is possible here, since a much larger clone lies one base away. The rearrangement uses TRBV4-2 and TRBJ1-3, with a weak D call TRBD1 (5 bases). This CDR3 has 15 amino acids. Trimming removed 4 bases at V and 0 bases at J, with 10 bases between. Germline CDR1 LGHNA, CDR2 YNFKEQ. The CDR3: CASSPTEHSGNTIYF. As DNA, the CDR3 is TGTGCCAGCAGCCCGACAGAACACTCTGGAAACACCATATATTTT.

The genes are TRBV29-1 and TRBJ1-2; 8 nucleotides align to TRBD1. The germline CDR1 and CDR2 sequences are SQVTM and ANQGSEA. Germline trimming cut 0 bases from V and 13 bases from J; bases unmatched to any gene: 13. The CDR3 totals 14 residues. The DNA of the CDR3 is TGCAGCGTTGAAGATTTCGTAGGACAGGGAGTTCCCACCTTC. It is translated as CSVEDFVGQGVPTF.

V usage is TRBV21-1 and J usage is TRBJ1-3; no DNA check was done on the table's D call, TRBD1. TRBV21-1 is listed as a pseudogene. The CDR3 contains 15 residues. The CDR3 DNA follows: TGTGCCAGCAGCTGTCCGAGGACAGGGGGAAACACCATATATTTT. Translating gives CASSCPRTGGNTIYF.

The chain has TRBV11-2 and TRBJ2-2; no clear D. The V and J ends lost 1 base and 1 base respectively, with 7 bases between them. Looked up from germline, CDR1 is SGHAT and CDR2 is FQNNGV. The CDR3 sequence is 15 residues long. DNA for the CDR3: TGTGCCAGCAGCTTAGGGGCTCAGAACACCGGGGAGCTGTTTTTT. It translates to CASSLGAQNTGELFF.

The V gene is TRBV10-3, the J gene TRBJ2-1, with a tentative D call TRBD1 (6 bases). This CDR3 is 15 amino acids long. In germline, CDR1 is ENHRY, CDR2 SYGVKD. Trimming left V 6 bases short and J 4 bases short, with 16 bases between. CDR3 loop: CAISRDTNTYNEQFF. CDR3 DNA sequence: TGTGCCATCAGCCGGGACACAAATACTTACAATGAGCAGTTCTTC.

The genes are TRBV12-5 and TRBJ1-1; TRBD1 matches 7 bases. Germline values: CDR1 LGHNT, CDR2 FRNRAP. This CDR3 region has 15 residues. The J segment lost 1 base and the V segment lost 6 bases, leaving 8 bases of the junction unmatched. Written as DNA, the CDR3 is TGTGCTAGTGGCTTCCGGGACAGCCCGAACACTGAAGCTTTCTTT. Its protein is CASGFRDSPNTEAFF.

The rearrangement links TRBV5-4 to TRBJ1-1; 10 bases match TRBD1. CDR3 length: 16 residues. After removal of 5 bases from V and 4 bases from J, the junction contained 11 bases not matched to a gene. Germline CDR1 is SGHNT and CDR2 is YYREEE (reference sequence). DNA for the CDR3: TGTGCCAGCAGGATGGGACAGGGGCTCGGGGGCACTGAAGCTTTCTTT. Translated: CASRMGQGLGGTEAFF.

The rearrangement joins TRBV28 to TRBJ1-3; D possibly corresponds to TRBD1 (5 bases). Germline V gene data show CDR1 as MDHEN and CDR2 as SYDVKM. Between the trimmed V and J ends, which lost 6 bases and 0 bases, there was a span of 12 bases. This CDR3 region has 15 residues. CDR3 sequence reads: CASSKKTGSGNTIYF. The CDR3 DNA follows: TGTGCCAGCAGCAAAAAAACAGGCTCTGGAAACACCATATATTTT.

A remark on this clone: At one end the junction does not follow the germline gene, possibly because of a read error. V usage is TRBV5-1 and J usage is TRBJ1-2; the D gene is possibly TRBD1 (6 bases). Germline CDR1 SGHRS, CDR2 YFSETQ. The CDR3 spans 11 residues. The CDR3 sequence: CASSLLGQKFF. In DNA form, the CDR3 reads TGCGCCAGCAGCTTACTCGGACAGAAGTTCTTC.

The V gene is TRBV10-3, the J gene TRBJ1-2; 7 positions agree with TRBD1. The CDR3 loop spans 15 amino acids. J lost 4 bases, V lost 8 bases, and 13 bases had no gene match. CDR1 and CDR2 from the germline V gene are ENHRY and SYGVKD. CDR3 region: CAIFDPGTELYGYTF. DNA for the CDR3: TGTGCCATCTTTGACCCCGGGACAGAACTCTATGGCTACACCTTC.

The chain couples TRBV7-8 to TRBJ2-2; 12 nucleotides line up with TRBD2. The CDR3 loop spans 18 amino acids. The trim removed 6 bases at V and 1 base at J, leaving 9 bases unmatched. The V gene's germline CDR1 is SGHVS and CDR2 FQNEAQ. The CDR3 coding sequence is TGTGCCAGCAGTCTTATGATACTAGCGGGAGGGAACACCGGGGAGCTGTTTTTT. Protein: CASSLMILAGGNTGELFF.

The chain is built from TRBV5-1 and TRBJ1-2; 8 bases are shared with TRBD1. The CDR3 totals 15 residues. Germline V lookup: CDR1 SGHRS, CDR2 YFSETQ. Unmatched junction bases numbered 7, after V lost 2 bases and J lost 4 bases. CDR3 region: CASSFGQGLSYGYTF. As DNA, the CDR3 is TGCGCCAGCAGCTTCGGACAGGGACTATCCTATGGCTACACCTTC.

This rearrangement joins TRBV11-2 to TRBJ2-2, with D possibly TRBD2 on 6 matching bases. Germline V gene data show CDR1 as SGHAT and CDR2 as FQNNGV. The CDR3 totals 14 residues. Trimming pared 7 bases from V and 8 bases from J, leaving 17 bases between. CDR3 loop: CASKRAGSVGELFF. CDR3 nucleotide sequence: TGTGCCAGCAAGAGGGCGGGGTCGGTGGGGGAGCTGTTTTTT.

The chain is built from TRBV5-4 and TRBJ2-5, with 8 bases lining up with TRBD2. This CDR3 is built from 14 residues. The ends lost 4 bases at V and 3 bases at J; junction bases unmatched: 5. Germline CDR1 and CDR2: SGHNT and YYREEE (reference sequence). CDR3 DNA: TGTGCCAGCAGCCCCTTCGGGGGGGAAGAGACCCAGTACTTC. Its protein is CASSPFGGEETQYF.